This T cell receptor beta chain derives from a study of T cell changes during pregnancy in multiple sclerosis. Trimming shortened V by 5 bases and J by 1 base, and 9 bases separated the two germline ends. From germline, CDR1 is MNHEY and CDR2 SMNVEV (reference sequence). The CDR3 has 14 residues. Generated by immunoSEQ multiplex PCR, the TCRdb table keeps only in-frame clones and is missing some. The data show tens of thousands of clones, with around 96% seen just once and under 1.2% held by the top ten. This chain uses TRBV27 with TRBJ1-5; weak D call: TRBD1 (5 bases). Sequencing was performed on peripheral blood, taken in the second trimester of pregnancy. This TCR derives from a female donor with multiple sclerosis, enrolled in a pregnancy study. CDR3: CASSPKGSNQPQHF. The CDR3 coding sequence is TGTGCCAGCAGTCCCAAGGGGAGCAATCAGCCCCAGCATTTT.